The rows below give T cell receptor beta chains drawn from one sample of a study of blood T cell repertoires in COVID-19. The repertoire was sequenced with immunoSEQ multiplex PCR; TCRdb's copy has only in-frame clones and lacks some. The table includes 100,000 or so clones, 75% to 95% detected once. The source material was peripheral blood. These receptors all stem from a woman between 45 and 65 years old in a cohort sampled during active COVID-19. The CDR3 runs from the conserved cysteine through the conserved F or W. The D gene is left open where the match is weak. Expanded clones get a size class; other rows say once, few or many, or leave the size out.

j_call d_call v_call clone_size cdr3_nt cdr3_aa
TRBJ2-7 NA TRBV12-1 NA TGTGCCAGCAGCTTTGCCGTTAGCGGGAGGCTCCTGGGGGAGCAGTACTTC CASSFAVSGRLLGEQYF
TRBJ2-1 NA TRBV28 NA TGTGCCAGCAATGTCCGGAATGAGCAGTTCTTC CASNVRNEQFF
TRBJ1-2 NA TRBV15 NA TGTGCCACCAGCAGAGATTTGACAGCCTATGGCTACACCTTC CATSRDLTAYGYTF
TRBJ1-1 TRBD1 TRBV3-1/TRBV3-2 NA TGTGCCAGTAAACAGGGGGCTAGGAACACTGAAGCTTTCTTT CASKQGARNTEAFF
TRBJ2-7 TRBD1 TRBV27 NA TGTGCCAGCAGTTTGGGGACAGGGGCTTACGAGCAGTACTTC CASSLGTGAYEQYF
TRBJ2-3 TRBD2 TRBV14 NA TGTGCCAGCAGCCAAGGGCGGGGGGCTTGGTTCTCCCGCACAGATACGCAGTATTTT CASSQGRGAWFSRTDTQYF
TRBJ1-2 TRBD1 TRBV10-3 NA TGTGCCATCAGTGGGACAGGGAACTATGGCTACACCTTC CAISGTGNYGYTF
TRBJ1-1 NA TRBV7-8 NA TGTGCCAGCACCCTAACACTAAGGGGGGGGGACACTGAAGCTTTCTTT CASTLTLRGGDTEAFF
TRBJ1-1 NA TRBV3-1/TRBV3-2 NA TGTGCCAGCAGCCAAGATAGGGGCAGCACTGAAGCTTTCTTT CASSQDRGSTEAFF
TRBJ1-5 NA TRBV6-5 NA TGTGCCAGCAAACTGGGCACCAATCAGCCCCAGCATTTT CASKLGTNQPQHF
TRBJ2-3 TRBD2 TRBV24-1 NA TGTGCCACCAGTGCTCTAGCGGAATCCACAGATACGCAGTATTTT CATSALAESTDTQYF
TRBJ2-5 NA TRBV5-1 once TGCGCCAGCAGCTTGGACCCAGGGCGGCAAGAGACCCAGTACTTC CASSLDPGRQETQYF
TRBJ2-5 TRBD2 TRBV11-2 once TGTGCCAGCAGCTCCCGGACTAGCGGGGTCCCCCCAGAGACCCAGTACTTC CASSSRTSGVPPETQYF
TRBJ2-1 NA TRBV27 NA TGTGCCAGCAGTTCAACTCCTTACAATGAGCAGTTCTTC CASSSTPYNEQFF
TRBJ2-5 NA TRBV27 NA TGTGCCAGCAGTTTAAACCTACCCACTAGACACGGAGAGACCCAGTACTTC CASSLNLPTRHGETQYF
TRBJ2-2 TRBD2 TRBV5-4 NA TGTGCCAGCAGCTTGGAGGGACTAGCGGGATCCGGGGAGCTGTTTTTT CASSLEGLAGSGELFF
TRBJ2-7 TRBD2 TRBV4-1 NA TGCGCCAGCAGCCAAGAAGGGACTAGCGGCGGTAAGGCCGAGCAGTACTTC CASSQEGTSGGKAEQYF
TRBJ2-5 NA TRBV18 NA TGTGCCAGCTCACCACCGGAGCGGCAAGAGACCCAGTACTTC CASSPPERQETQYF
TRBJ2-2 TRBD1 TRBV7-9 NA TGTGCCAGCAGCTTCTGGACAGGGGGCAGTCGGCCGAACACCGGGGAGCTGTTTTTT CASSFWTGGSRPNTGELFF
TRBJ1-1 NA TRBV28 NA TGTGCCAGCAGCCCCCCCGGGAAAAGGGACACTGAAGCTTTCTTT CASSPPGKRDTEAFF
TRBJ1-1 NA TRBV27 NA TGTGCCAGCAGCAGGAGGACGAACACTGAAGCTTTCTTT CASSRRTNTEAFF
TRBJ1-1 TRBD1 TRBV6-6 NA TGTGCCAGCAGCCCGAACCGGGACAGGAACACTGAAGCTTTCTTT CASSPNRDRNTEAFF
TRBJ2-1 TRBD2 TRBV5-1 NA TGCGCCAGCGGTTCGGGACTAGCGAATGAGCAGTTCTTC CASGSGLANEQFF
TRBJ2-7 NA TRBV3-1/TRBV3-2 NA TGTGCCAGCAGCCAACAGGGAGGTGACGAGCAGTACTTC CASSQQGGDEQYF
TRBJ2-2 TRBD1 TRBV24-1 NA TGTGCCACCAGTGACCCGACAGGGGGATTTGGCACCGGGGAGCTGTTTTTT CATSDPTGGFGTGELFF
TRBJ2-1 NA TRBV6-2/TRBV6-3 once TGTGCCAGCAGTCACTCCTACAATGAGCAGTTCTTC CASSHSYNEQFF
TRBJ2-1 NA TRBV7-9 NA TGTGCCAGCAGTAAATCCCCCTTACAGGGCGGAAATGAGCAGTTCTTC CASSKSPLQGGNEQFF
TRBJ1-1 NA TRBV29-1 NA TGCAGCGTTGCACTCCTACTTGGCACTGAAGCTTTCTTT CSVALLLGTEAFF
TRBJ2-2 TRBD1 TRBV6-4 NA TGTGCCAGCAGTGTCGCTAGGGGGCAGGGGATCACCGGGGAGCTGTTTTTT CASSVARGQGITGELFF
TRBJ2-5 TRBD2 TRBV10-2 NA TGCGCCAGCAGTCCTAGCGGGAGGCAGGAGACCCAGTACTTC CASSPSGRQETQYF
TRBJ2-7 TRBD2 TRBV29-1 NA TGCAGCGCAGGTAGCGGGGTCTCCTACGAGCAGTACTTC CSAGSGVSYEQYF
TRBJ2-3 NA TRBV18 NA TGTGCCAGCTCACCGAACACGGATACGCAGTATTTT CASSPNTDTQYF
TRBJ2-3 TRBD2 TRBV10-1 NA TGCGCCAGCAGTTCGGGGGGGGTGTCAGATACGCAGTATTTT CASSSGGVSDTQYF
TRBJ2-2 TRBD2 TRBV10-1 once TGCGCCAGCAGCCCCAAAACGGGAGGGCATAGCACCGGGGAGCTGTTTTTT CASSPKTGGHSTGELFF
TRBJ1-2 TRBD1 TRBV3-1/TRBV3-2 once TGTGCCACCTCTCCTCAGGGGGCAGGGAGGAATGGCTACACCTTC CATSPQGAGRNGYTF
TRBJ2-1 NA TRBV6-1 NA TGTGCCAGCAGTGAAGTTGTAGATGAGCAGTTCTTC CASSEVVDEQFF
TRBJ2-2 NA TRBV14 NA TGTGCCAGCAGCCAAGAAGTGGGCGCCGGGGAGCTGTTTTTT CASSQEVGAGELFF
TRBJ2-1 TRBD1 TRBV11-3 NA TGTGCCAGCAGCTGGAGTGGGGGACAGGGTTCTTACAATGAGCAGTTCTTC CASSWSGGQGSYNEQFF
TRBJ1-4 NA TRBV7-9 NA TGTGCCAGCAGCCCTTCGTCGGGAGGGGAAAAACTGTTTTTT CASSPSSGGEKLFF
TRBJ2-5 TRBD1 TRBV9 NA TGTGCCAGCAGCAGACAGGGGCGGCAAGAGACCCAGTACTTC CASSRQGRQETQYF
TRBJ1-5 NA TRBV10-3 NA TGTGCCATCAGTGAGTCCGGGGGGGATAGCAATCAGCCCCAGCATTTT CAISESGGDSNQPQHF
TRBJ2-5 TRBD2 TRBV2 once TGTGCCAGCAGCTGGGGACTACTAGAGACCCAGTACTTC CASSWGLLETQYF
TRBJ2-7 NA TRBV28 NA TGTGCCAGCAGTCCGGGTTACTCCTACGAGCAGTACTTC CASSPGYSYEQYF
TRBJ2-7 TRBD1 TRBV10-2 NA TGCGCCATTTCGACAGGGTTCCACGAGCAGTACTTC CAISTGFHEQYF
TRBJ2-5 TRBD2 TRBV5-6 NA TGTGCCAGCAACATCTTGGGGACTAGGCAAGAGACCCAGTACTTC CASNILGTRQETQYF
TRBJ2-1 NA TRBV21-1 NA TGTGCCAGCAGCAACGGACATGGGAACAATGAGCAGTTCTTC CASSNGHGNNEQFF
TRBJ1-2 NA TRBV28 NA TGTGCCAGCACCCCTGAGAGTAAACCCCGAAACTATGGCTACACCTTC CASTPESKPRNYGYTF
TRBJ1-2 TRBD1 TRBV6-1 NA TGTGCCAGCAGTGAAGTCCGGACAGGGTTGTATGGCTACACCTTC CASSEVRTGLYGYTF
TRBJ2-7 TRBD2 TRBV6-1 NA TGTGCCAGCAGTGCACGGACTAGCGGGAACACCTACGAGCAGTACTTC CASSARTSGNTYEQYF
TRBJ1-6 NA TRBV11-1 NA TGTGCCAGCAGTCGGGGGGCCGAAGGCTATAATTCACCCCTCCACTTT CASSRGAEGYNSPLHF
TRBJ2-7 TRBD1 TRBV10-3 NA TGTGCCATCCAAGGGACAGGCTCCTACGAGCAGTACTTC CAIQGTGSYEQYF
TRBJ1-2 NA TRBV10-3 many TGTGCCATCAGTGACTCTGGACTCACTCCCAACTATGGCTACACCTTC CAISDSGLTPNYGYTF
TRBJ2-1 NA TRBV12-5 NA TGTGCTAGTGGTCGAGGGCCTAGCCCTCTCGACAATGAGCAGTTCTTC CASGRGPSPLDNEQFF
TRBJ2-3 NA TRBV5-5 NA TGTGCCAGCAGCCAGACTAGCACAGATACGCAGTATTTT CASSQTSTDTQYF
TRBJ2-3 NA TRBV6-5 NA TGTGCCAGCAGTCAGACACATAGCACAGATACGCAGTATTTT CASSQTHSTDTQYF
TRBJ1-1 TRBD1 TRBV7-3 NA TGTGCCAGCAGCTGGACAGGGGGCACTGAAGCTTTCTTT CASSWTGGTEAFF
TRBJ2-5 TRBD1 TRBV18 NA TGTGCCAGCTCACAAAGGACAGGGGCACCAGAGACCCAGTACTTC CASSQRTGAPETQYF
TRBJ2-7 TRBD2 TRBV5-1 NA TGCGCCAGCAGCCCGGAGCGGGAGCCCTACGAGCAGTACTTC CASSPEREPYEQYF